These T cell receptor beta chains were read from a single sample in a study of patients and donors after allogeneic stem cell transplantation. TCRdb itself ran the RT-PCR reads through MiXCR, one entry per CDR3 protein. The sample consists of hundreds of thousands of distinct CDR3 sequences, roughly 14% of them appearing once. The sequenced material came from blood, either unsorted or a sorted T cell fraction (not recorded which). The receptors were gathered from a human donor who was either an allogeneic HSCT recipient or a stem cell or donor lymphocyte infusion donor (not recorded which). It is not recorded whose cells these are; they may come from a transplant donor. Each CDR3 is given with its conserved first and last residue. Fields, in order: D gene, V gene, J gene, clone size, CDR3 protein, CDR3 DNA. A D gene is named only where the DNA matches it firmly. Clone sizes are given selectively: once, few, many, or a class where the clone is expanded.

TRBD1	TRBV2	TRBJ1-5	once	CASSGAGQGALGHSNQPQHF	TGTGCCAGCAGTGGGGCGGGACAGGGGGCGCTGGGTCATAGCAATCAGCCCCAGCATTTT
TRBD2	TRBV6-2/TRBV6-3	TRBJ2-3	NA	CASSLRTPAGGGADTQYF	TGTGCCAGCAGTCTAAGGACCCCCGCGGGAGGAGGGGCAGATACGCAGTATTTT
NA	TRBV20-1	TRBJ2-3	NA	CSRHGLSTDTQYF	TGCAGCCGACACGGCCTTAGCACAGATACGCAGTATTTT
NA	TRBV25-1	TRBJ2-1	many	CATMSNEQFF	TGTGCCACCATGTCCAATGAGCAGTTCTTC
NA	TRBV5-1	TRBJ2-4	NA	CASSAPGRDIQYF	TGCGCCAGCAGCGCCCCCGGGAGAGACATTCAGTACTTC
NA	TRBV7-2	TRBJ1-5	NA	CASSPSGTNNQPQHF	TGTGCCAGCAGCCCCTCCGGGACGAACAATCAGCCCCAGCATTTT
NA	TRBV12-3/TRBV12-4	TRBJ1-2	NA	CASSLAGHGYTF	TGTGCCAGCAGTTTAGCGGGCCATGGCTACACCTTC
NA	TRBV7-9	TRBJ1-4	many	CAAGAGTINEKLFF	TGTGCCGCCGGTGCAGGGACAATAAATGAAAAACTGTTTTTT
NA	TRBV6-1	TRBJ2-6	NA	CASSTGQGGLRANVLTF	TGTGCCAGCAGTACGGGGCAGGGGGGTCTTAGGGCCAACGTCCTGACTTTC
NA	TRBV14	TRBJ2-5	few	CASSQRTETQYF	TGTGCCAGCAGCCAGCGGACAGAGACCCAGTACTTC
NA	TRBV12-3/TRBV12-4	TRBJ2-1	many	CASGPAGISYNEQFF	TGTGCCAGCGGCCCCGCGGGGATAAGCTACAATGAGCAGTTCTTC
NA	TRBV30	TRBJ2-2	few	CAFPGRGLSNTGELFF	TGTGCCTTTCCCGGGCGGGGGCTTTCGAACACCGGGGAGCTGTTTTTT
TRBD2	TRBV20-1	TRBJ2-5	few	CSAASRLAGTQETQYF	TGCAGTGCTGCAAGCCGACTAGCGGGTACGCAAGAGACCCAGTACTTC
NA	TRBV5-4	TRBJ2-7	NA	CASSLDGRLYEQYF	TGTGCCAGCAGCTTGGACGGGAGACTCTACGAGCAGTACTTC
TRBD1	TRBV20-1	TRBJ2-7	many	CSARRPTGGLHSYEQYF	TGCAGTGCCAGACGCCCAACAGGGGGCCTACACTCCTACGAGCAGTACTTC
NA	TRBV5-5	TRBJ1-3	NA	CASSLGPGVSSGNTIYF	TGTGCCAGCAGCTTGGGTCCGGGGGTGAGCTCTGGAAACACCATATATTTT
TRBD2	TRBV2	TRBJ2-5	NA	CADSSGRARETQYF	TGTGCCGACTCTAGCGGGAGGGCCCGGGAGACCCAGTACTTC
NA	TRBV7-6	TRBJ2-5	once	CASSLGGTETQYF	TGTGCCAGCAGCTTAGGGGGGACGGAGACCCAGTACTTC
TRBD2	TRBV7-2	TRBJ2-7	few	CASSSLGGTYEQYF	TGTGCCAGCAGCTCCTTGGGAGGGACCTACGAGCAGTACTTC
NA	TRBV14	TRBJ2-3	few	CASNTGFGTDTQYF	TGTGCCAGCAATACAGGGTTCGGCACAGATACGCAGTATTTT
TRBD2	TRBV10-3	TRBJ2-5	few	CAISQGGGLASETQYF	TGTGCCATCAGTCAGGGGGGAGGACTAGCGTCGGAGACCCAGTACTTC
TRBD1	TRBV30	TRBJ1-2	NA	CAWKKQGAGGYTF	TGTGCCTGGAAAAAACAGGGGGCGGGTGGCTACACCTTC
NA	TRBV7-2	TRBJ2-7	many	CASSLDIARPYEQYF	TGTGCCAGCAGCTTAGATATCGCGAGGCCCTACGAGCAGTACTTC
TRBD2	TRBV7-2	TRBJ2-5	NA	CASSKGLAGPGTQYF	TGTGCCAGCAGCAAAGGACTAGCGGGCCCTGGGACCCAGTACTTC
NA	TRBV6-2/TRBV6-3	TRBJ1-1	many	CASSYSTQGAEAFF	TGTGCCAGCAGTTACTCGACACAGGGTGCTGAAGCTTTCTTT
NA	TRBV5-1	TRBJ2-3	NA	CASSHSQGTTDTQYF	TGCGCCAGCAGTCATTCGCAGGGAACGACAGATACGCAGTATTTT
NA	TRBV21-1	TRBJ2-2	NA	CASSKHRPPNTGELFF	TGTGCCAGCAGCAAACACAGACCCCCGAACACCGGGGAGCTGTTTTTT
TRBD1	TRBV5-1	TRBJ1-2	many	CASSLDEGRGYGYTF	TGCGCCAGCAGCTTGGACGAGGGCAGGGGGTATGGCTACACCTTC
NA	TRBV11-1	TRBJ2-7	many	CASSYYPGTHYEQYF	TGTGCCAGCAGCTATTACCCCGGGACCCACTACGAGCAGTACTTC
NA	TRBV29-1	TRBJ1-5	many	CSVSSGDQPQHF	TGCAGCGTTTCATCGGGGGATCAGCCCCAGCATTTT
NA	TRBV5-5	TRBJ1-1	many	CASSLSGTTMNTEAFF	TGTGCCAGCAGCTTATCTGGGACAACCATGAACACTGAAGCTTTCTTT
TRBD1	TRBV6-1	TRBJ1-1	NA	CASIGQGSRTEAFF	TGTGCCAGCATAGGACAGGGGAGTAGAACTGAAGCTTTCTTT
NA	TRBV19	TRBJ2-6	NA	CASSIPNSGANVLTF	TGTGCCAGTAGTATACCCAACTCTGGGGCCAACGTCCTGACTTTC
NA	TRBV27	TRBJ2-5	NA	CASSSLETQYF	TGTGCCAGCAGTTCACTAGAGACCCAGTACTTC
TRBD1	TRBV7-9	TRBJ2-2	many	CASTPGQGAGELFF	TGTGCCAGCACCCCGGGACAGGGGGCCGGGGAGCTGTTTTTT
TRBD2	TRBV20-1	TRBJ2-5	NA	CSARAGLAGKQETQYF	TGCAGTGCTAGGGCTGGACTAGCGGGGAAACAAGAGACCCAGTACTTC
NA	TRBV5-5	TRBJ2-6	once	CASSLGLGAGANVLTF	TGTGCCAGCAGCTTGGGGCTCGGGGCTGGGGCCAACGTCCTGACTTTC
TRBD1	TRBV6-1	TRBJ1-2	NA	CASSPDRFPRSYTF	TGTGCCAGCAGCCCGGACAGGTTTCCCCGAAGCTACACCTTC
NA	TRBV7-2	TRBJ1-6	NA	CASSPRRGHNSPLHF	TGTGCCAGCAGCCCACGCAGGGGTCATAATTCACCCCTCCACTTT
NA	TRBV5-4	TRBJ2-3	NA	CASSLWSTDTQYF	TGTGCCAGCAGCTTGTGGAGCACAGATACGCAGTATTTT
TRBD1	TRBV5-1	TRBJ1-1	NA	CASSPQGGTNTEAFF	TGCGCCAGCAGCCCTCAGGGGGGGACGAACACTGAAGCTTTCTTT
TRBD1	TRBV20-1	TRBJ2-1	NA	CSATPGTGARNEQFF	TGCAGTGCTACCCCCGGGACAGGGGCAAGGAATGAGCAGTTCTTC
NA	TRBV10-3	TRBJ2-7	many	CAISERPPYEQYF	TGTGCCATCAGTGAGAGACCACCCTACGAGCAGTACTTC
NA	TRBV5-1	TRBJ2-7	many	CASSLALGNSYEQYF	TGCGCCAGCAGCTTGGCCTTGGGGAACTCCTACGAGCAGTACTTC
NA	TRBV6-5	TRBJ2-5	NA	CASGVGGKTQYF	TGTGCCAGCGGGGTGGGCGGGAAGACCCAGTACTTC
NA	TRBV5-5	TRBJ1-1	few	CASSSKAGAGIEAFF	TGTGCCAGCAGCTCAAAGGCGGGGGCCGGTATTGAAGCTTTCTTT